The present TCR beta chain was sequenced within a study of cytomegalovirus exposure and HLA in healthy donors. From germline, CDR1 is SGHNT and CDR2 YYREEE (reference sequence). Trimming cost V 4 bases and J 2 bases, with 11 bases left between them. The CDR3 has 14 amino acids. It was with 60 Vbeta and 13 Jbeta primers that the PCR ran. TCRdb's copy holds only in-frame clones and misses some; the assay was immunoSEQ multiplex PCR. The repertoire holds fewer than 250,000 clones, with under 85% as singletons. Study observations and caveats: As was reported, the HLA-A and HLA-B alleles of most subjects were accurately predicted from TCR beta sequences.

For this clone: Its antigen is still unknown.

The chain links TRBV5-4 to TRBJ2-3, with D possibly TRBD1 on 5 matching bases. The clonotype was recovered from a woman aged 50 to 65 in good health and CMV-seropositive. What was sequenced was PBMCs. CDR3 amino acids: CASSTSTDTDTQYF. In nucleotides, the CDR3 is TGTGCCAGCAGCACCTCGACAGACACAGATACGCAGTATTTT.